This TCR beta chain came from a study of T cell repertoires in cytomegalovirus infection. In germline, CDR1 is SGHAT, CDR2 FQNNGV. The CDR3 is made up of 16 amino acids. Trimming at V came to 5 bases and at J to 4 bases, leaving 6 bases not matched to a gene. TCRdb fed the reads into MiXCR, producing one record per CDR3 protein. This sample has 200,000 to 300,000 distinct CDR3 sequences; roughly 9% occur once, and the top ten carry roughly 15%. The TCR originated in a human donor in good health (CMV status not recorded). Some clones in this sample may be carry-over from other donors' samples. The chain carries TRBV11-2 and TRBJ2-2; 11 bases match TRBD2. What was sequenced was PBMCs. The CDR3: CASSVTSGRSTGELFF. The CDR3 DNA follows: TGTGCCAGCAGCGTAACTAGCGGGAGAAGCACCGGGGAGCTGTTTTTT.